These T cell receptor beta chains were read from a single sample in a study of blood T cells in healthy people across ages. TCRdb re-analysed the 5' RACE reads in MiXCR, keeping a single row per CDR3 protein. Among 1.5 million to 2 million distinct CDR3 sequences listed, 28% were seen once. Sample: blood. All receptors come from a woman younger than 45 in good health. Each CDR3 is given with its conserved first and last residue. The D gene is left open where the match is weak. Not every row has a clone size; where given, it reads once, few, many or a size class.

J gene: TRBJ1-1; D gene: NA; clone size: few; V gene: TRBV5-1; CDR3 DNA: TGCGCCAGCAGTCCAGCTTCGGGCACTGAAGCTTTCTTT; CDR3 protein: CASSPASGTEAFF
J gene: TRBJ2-3; D gene: TRBD2; clone size: NA; V gene: TRBV5-1; CDR3 DNA: TGCGCCAGCAGCCGACTAGCGGGAGAAAAAGATACGCAGTATTTT; CDR3 protein: CASSRLAGEKDTQYF
J gene: TRBJ2-1; D gene: TRBD1; clone size: NA; V gene: TRBV28; CDR3 DNA: TGTGCCAGCAGTGTAGGGACAGGGTTCGCCAATGAGCAGTTCTTC; CDR3 protein: CASSVGTGFANEQFF
J gene: TRBJ2-2; D gene: NA; clone size: few; V gene: TRBV20-1; CDR3 DNA: TGCAGTGCAACACGACAGGCGAACACCGGGGAGCTGTTTTTT; CDR3 protein: CSATRQANTGELFF
J gene: TRBJ2-5; D gene: NA; clone size: many; V gene: TRBV19; CDR3 DNA: TGTGCCAGTAGTATAGATTCGGGAGAGACCCAGTACTTC; CDR3 protein: CASSIDSGETQYF
J gene: TRBJ2-5; D gene: TRBD2; clone size: few; V gene: TRBV7-8; CDR3 DNA: TGTGCCAGCAGCTTACCCGGCGTACTAGCGGAGACCCAGTACTTC; CDR3 protein: CASSLPGVLAETQYF
J gene: TRBJ2-1; D gene: NA; clone size: NA; V gene: TRBV4-3; CDR3 DNA: TGCGCCAGCAGCCAAGCCCTTGGAGGATACAATGAGCAGTTCTTC; CDR3 protein: CASSQALGGYNEQFF
J gene: TRBJ2-1; D gene: NA; clone size: NA; V gene: TRBV7-2; CDR3 DNA: TGTGCCAGCAGCTTAGGGGCAGATCACTACAATGAGCAGTTCTTC; CDR3 protein: CASSLGADHYNEQFF
J gene: TRBJ1-4; D gene: NA; clone size: NA; V gene: TRBV12-3/TRBV12-4; CDR3 DNA: TGTGCCAGCAACCAAGAAGGGCCTGGGGGAAAACTGTTTTTT; CDR3 protein: CASNQEGPGGKLFF
J gene: TRBJ2-1; D gene: NA; clone size: NA; V gene: TRBV2; CDR3 DNA: TGTGCCAGCAGTCACTCCGGGACCCAGCGAAGCAGTGAGCAGTTCTTC; CDR3 protein: CASSHSGTQRSSEQFF
J gene: TRBJ1-1; D gene: NA; clone size: NA; V gene: TRBV21-1; CDR3 DNA: TGTGCCAGCATGCGGGGACTCGGACAGGCCCCTGAAGCTTTCTTT; CDR3 protein: CASMRGLGQAPEAFF
J gene: TRBJ1-4; D gene: NA; clone size: NA; V gene: TRBV5-1; CDR3 DNA: TGCGCCAGCAGTACGGGACTTACGGGAGAAAAACTGTTTTTT; CDR3 protein: CASSTGLTGEKLFF
J gene: TRBJ2-3; D gene: NA; clone size: NA; V gene: TRBV5-1; CDR3 DNA: TGCGCCAGCAGCTTAAGCCTTGGGAACTTCGGCACAGATACGCAGTATTTT; CDR3 protein: CASSLSLGNFGTDTQYF
J gene: TRBJ2-7; D gene: TRBD2; clone size: few; V gene: TRBV25-1; CDR3 DNA: TGTGCCAGCAGTGAATGGTCGGGGAGACTAGCGGGTGGAGACGAGCAGTACTTC; CDR3 protein: CASSEWSGRLAGGDEQYF
J gene: TRBJ2-3; D gene: NA; clone size: NA; V gene: TRBV29-1; CDR3 DNA: TGCAGCATTAGCGGTAGCACAGATACGCAGTATTTT; CDR3 protein: CSISGSTDTQYF
J gene: TRBJ2-1; D gene: NA; clone size: many; V gene: TRBV7-9; CDR3 DNA: TGTGCCAGCAGCTTAGCGTCGACACCGAGGGGTGCCGAGCAGTTCTTC; CDR3 protein: CASSLASTPRGAEQFF
J gene: TRBJ2-7; D gene: TRBD2; clone size: few; V gene: TRBV12-3/TRBV12-4; CDR3 DNA: TGTGCCAGCAGTGGCCCCGCCCTAGCGGGAAGTCTATCCTACGAGCAGTACTTC; CDR3 protein: CASSGPALAGSLSYEQYF
J gene: TRBJ2-7; D gene: NA; clone size: NA; V gene: TRBV7-9; CDR3 DNA: TGTGCCAGCAGCTTAGTGGCGGGACTCGACTACGAGCAGTACTTC; CDR3 protein: CASSLVAGLDYEQYF
J gene: TRBJ1-3; D gene: NA; clone size: NA; V gene: TRBV12-3/TRBV12-4; CDR3 DNA: TGTGCCAGCAGTTTTGCGGGGGCTGGAAACACCATATATTTT; CDR3 protein: CASSFAGAGNTIYF
J gene: TRBJ2-3; D gene: TRBD2; clone size: NA; V gene: TRBV12-5; CDR3 DNA: TGTGCTAGTGAGGGGGGACTAGCGGGGGGAACAGATACGCAGTATTTT; CDR3 protein: CASEGGLAGGTDTQYF
J gene: TRBJ2-7; D gene: TRBD2; clone size: few; V gene: TRBV9; CDR3 DNA: TGTGCCAGCAGCGCCTCCGGGACTAGTCGCTCCGAGCAGTACTTC; CDR3 protein: CASSASGTSRSEQYF
J gene: TRBJ2-1; D gene: TRBD2; clone size: many; V gene: TRBV7-8; CDR3 DNA: TGTGCCAGCAGCTCGTCCATTAGGACTAGCGGGAGGGGGTACAATGAGCAGTTCTTC; CDR3 protein: CASSSSIRTSGRGYNEQFF
J gene: TRBJ2-1; D gene: TRBD2; clone size: NA; V gene: TRBV7-2; CDR3 DNA: TGTGCCAGCAGCTTATATACTAGCGGGAGCAGCGAGCAGTTCTTC; CDR3 protein: CASSLYTSGSSEQFF
J gene: TRBJ2-4; D gene: TRBD2; clone size: many; V gene: TRBV7-2; CDR3 DNA: TGTGCCAGCAGCTTAGGTAGCGGGTGGGCCGGTGAAAACATTCAGTACTTC; CDR3 protein: CASSLGSGWAGENIQYF
J gene: TRBJ2-1; D gene: NA; clone size: NA; V gene: TRBV14; CDR3 DNA: TGTGCCAGCAGCCAAGATGCAGGGGTGGGCTACAATGAGCAGTTCTTC; CDR3 protein: CASSQDAGVGYNEQFF
J gene: TRBJ1-2; D gene: NA; clone size: few; V gene: TRBV10-3; CDR3 DNA: TGTGCCATCAAACCAATCGAGGACTATGGCTACACCTTC; CDR3 protein: CAIKPIEDYGYTF
J gene: TRBJ2-3; D gene: NA; clone size: many; V gene: TRBV7-2; CDR3 DNA: TGTGCCAGCAGTTCCGGGGATAGCACGGATACGCAGTATTTT; CDR3 protein: CASSSGDSTDTQYF
J gene: TRBJ2-1; D gene: NA; clone size: NA; V gene: TRBV12-3/TRBV12-4; CDR3 DNA: TGTGCCAGCAGTTTACATGGGAGGCACGGTGAGCGGTTCTTC; CDR3 protein: CASSLHGRHGERFF
J gene: TRBJ2-1; D gene: NA; clone size: NA; V gene: TRBV6-5; CDR3 DNA: TGTGCCAGCAGCCCGAACCAGTTGAGCTCCTACAATGCGCAGTTCTTC; CDR3 protein: CASSPNQLSSYNAQFF
J gene: TRBJ1-4; D gene: NA; clone size: NA; V gene: TRBV6-1; CDR3 DNA: TGTGCCAGCGGTAGAGGACCAAATGAAAAACTGTTTTTT; CDR3 protein: CASGRGPNEKLFF
J gene: TRBJ2-7; D gene: NA; clone size: few; V gene: TRBV5-1; CDR3 DNA: TGCGCCAGCGGTGCAGGGGATTCCTGCGAGCAGTACTTC; CDR3 protein: CASGAGDSCEQYF
J gene: TRBJ2-7; D gene: TRBD2; clone size: few; V gene: TRBV27; CDR3 DNA: TGTGCCAGCAGTCCCCCGGGGAGGGTAAGCGAGCAGTACTTC; CDR3 protein: CASSPPGRVSEQYF
J gene: TRBJ2-5; D gene: NA; clone size: NA; V gene: TRBV24-1; CDR3 DNA: TGTACCACCAGTGAGGTGGGCAGACAAGAGACCCAGTACTTC; CDR3 protein: CTTSEVGRQETQYF
J gene: TRBJ1-1; D gene: NA; clone size: NA; V gene: TRBV7-2; CDR3 DNA: TGTGCCAGCGGGGGTCAGGGGACTTCTGAAGCTTTCTTT; CDR3 protein: CASGGQGTSEAFF
J gene: TRBJ2-7; D gene: TRBD2; clone size: NA; V gene: TRBV18; CDR3 DNA: TGTGCCAGCTCACCTGGCGCTAGCGGGGGTTCTTTCGGGATCGAGCAGTACTTC; CDR3 protein: CASSPGASGGSFGIEQYF
J gene: TRBJ1-1; D gene: NA; clone size: NA; V gene: TRBV28; CDR3 DNA: TGTGCCAGCAGCCTCATAGTATCTGAAGCTTTCTTT; CDR3 protein: CASSLIVSEAFF
J gene: TRBJ1-2; D gene: NA; clone size: NA; V gene: TRBV20-1; CDR3 DNA: TGCAGCAGCGGGGTGCAGGGCAATGGCTACACCTTC; CDR3 protein: CSSGVQGNGYTF